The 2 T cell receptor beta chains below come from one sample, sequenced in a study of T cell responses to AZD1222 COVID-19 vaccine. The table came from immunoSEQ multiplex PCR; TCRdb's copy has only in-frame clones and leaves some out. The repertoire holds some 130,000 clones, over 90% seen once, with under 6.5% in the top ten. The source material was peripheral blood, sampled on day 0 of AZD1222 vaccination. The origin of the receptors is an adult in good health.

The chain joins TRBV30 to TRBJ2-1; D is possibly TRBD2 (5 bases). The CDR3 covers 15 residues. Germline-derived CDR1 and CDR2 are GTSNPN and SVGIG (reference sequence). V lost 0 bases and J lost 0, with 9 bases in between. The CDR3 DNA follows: TGTGCCTGGAGTGTCCCAGCGGTCTCCTACAATGAGCAGTTCTTC. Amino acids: CAWSVPAVSYNEQFF.

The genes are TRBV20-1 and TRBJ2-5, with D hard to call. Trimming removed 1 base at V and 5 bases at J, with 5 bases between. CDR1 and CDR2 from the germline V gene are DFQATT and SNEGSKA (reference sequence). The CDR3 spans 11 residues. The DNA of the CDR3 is TGCAGTGCTAGAGTGAGTGAGACCCAGTACTTC. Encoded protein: CSARVSETQYF.